The 23 T cell receptor beta chains in this list originate from one sample, sequenced in a study of T cell responses to AZD1222 COVID-19 vaccine. Assay used: immunoSEQ multiplex PCR; TCRdb lists only in-frame clones, some missing. Of tens of thousands of clones in the sample, 89% were seen once. Specimen: peripheral blood, collected 28 days after the second AZD1222 dose. The receptors originated from an adult who received the AZD1222 COVID-19 vaccine.

The gene calls are TRBV20-1 and TRBJ2-7, with D possibly TRBD2 on 5 matching bases. Germline V gene lookup returns CDR1 DFQATT and CDR2 SNEGSKA (reference sequence). Trimming shortened V by 7 bases and J by 0 bases, and 7 bases separated the two germline ends. The CDR3 length is 11 residues. The CDR3 is CSGAGSYEQYF. In DNA form, the CDR3 reads TGCAGTGGGGCGGGCTCCTACGAGCAGTACTTC.

The rearrangement uses TRBV6-5 and TRBJ1-1; D is uncertain. This CDR3 has 13 residues. Germline CDR1 and CDR2: MNHEY and SVGAGI. Trimming cost V 0 bases and J 1 base, with 3 bases left between them. The CDR3 spells CASSYSENTEAFF. DNA for the CDR3: TGTGCCAGCAGTTACTCAGAGAACACTGAAGCTTTCTTT.

CDR3 protein: CASSPGTALSYEQYV. CDR3 nucleotides: TGTGCCAGCAGTCCAGGGACAGCCCTCTCCTACGAGCAGTACGTC. The chain has TRBV6-4 and TRBJ2-7; 7 positions agree with TRBD1. Trimming removed 5 bases from V and 0 bases from J; junction bases left unmatched: 7. This CDR3 has 15 amino acids. Looked up from germline, CDR1 is MRHNA and CDR2 is SNTAGT.

This rearrangement joins TRBV5-1 to TRBJ1-2, with 9 bases lining up with TRBD1. Germline V gives CDR1 SGHRS, CDR2 YFSETQ. V trimming: 9 bases; J trimming: 7 bases; junction bases outside the gene matches: 7. This CDR3 has 12 amino acids. The CDR3 reads CATGGQGGGYTF. The CDR3 nucleotides read TGCGCCACCGGGGGACAGGGTGGTGGCTACACCTTC.

The genes are TRBV11-2 and TRBJ2-3; D ambiguous. Germline CDR1 and CDR2: SGHAT and FQNNGV. The CDR3 is made up of 11 amino acids. V was shortened by 3 bases and J by 6 bases, with 4 bases between the two germline ends. The CDR3 region has the DNA TGTGCCAGCAGCTTGGGCGATACGCAGTATTTT. Translation: CASSLGDTQYF. The full variable domain, completed using reference TRBV11-2 and TRBJ2-3, is EAGVAQSPRYKIIEKRQSVAFWCNPISGHATLYWYQQILGQGPKLLIQFQNNGVVDDSQLPKDRFSAERLKGVDSTLKIQPAKLEDSAVYLCASSLGDTQYFGPGTRLTVL.

This chain connects TRBV6-2 or TRBV6-3 to TRBJ2-1; 14 bases are a match to TRBD2. This CDR3 contains 17 residues. Germline lookup yields CDR1 MNHEY and CDR2 SVGEGT. J was trimmed by 7 bases and V by 2 bases; bases with no gene match: 7. The DNA for the CDR3 is TGTGCCAGCAGTTACACGTTGACTAGCGGGGGGGCGAATGAGCAGTTCTTC. Amino acid sequence: CASSYTLTSGGANEQFF.

The J gene is TRBJ2-1, the V gene TRBV3-1 (or the pseudogene TRBV3-2); D possibly corresponds to TRBD2 (5 bases). Trimming pared 4 bases from V and 4 bases from J, leaving 11 bases between. CDR3 size: 14 residues. Germline V lookup: CDR1 LGHDT, CDR2 YNNKEL (reference sequence). The CDR3 spells CASSPFTGYNEQFF. The CDR3 nucleotides read TGTGCCAGCAGCCCTTTTACGGGGTACAATGAGCAGTTCTTC.

This clone was picked up one time. The V and J genes are TRBV6-1 and TRBJ2-7; TRBD2 matches at 11 bases. The CDR3 runs to 13 residues. V was clipped by 0 bases and J by 12 bases; unmatched bases: 4. Germline lookup yields CDR1 MNHNS and CDR2 SASEGT. The CDR3 region has the DNA TGTGCCAGCAGTGAAGCACTAGCGGGAGTACGGTACGTC. The encoded protein is CASSEALAGVRYV.

The V call is TRBV19, the J call TRBJ2-7; possibly TRBD2 for D (5 bases). Looked up from germline, CDR1 is LNHDA and CDR2 is SQIVND (reference sequence). The CDR3 consists of 14 residues. V was pared by 3 bases and J by 3 bases, with 12 bases between. CDR3 bases: TGTGCCAGTAGTATGGGAGCAGGTAACTACGAGCAGTACTTC. It codes for CASSMGAGNYEQYF.

V gene TRBV28 combines with J gene TRBJ1-2, with D perhaps TRBD1 (5 bases). V was clipped by 2 bases and J by 4 bases, with 14 bases between them. The germline gives CDR1 MDHEN, CDR2 SYDVKM. The CDR3 sequence is 15 residues long. The CDR3 region is CASSLGGGVRYGYTF. CDR3 sequence (DNA): TGTGCCAGCAGTTTAGGGGGAGGGGTCCGCTATGGCTACACCTTC.

The chain is built from TRBV9 and TRBJ2-2, with 12 bases fitting TRBD2. Germline assignment: CDR1 SGDLS and CDR2 YYNGEE. The CDR3 is made up of 17 amino acids. J lost 4 bases, V lost 0 bases, and 4 bases had no gene match. The CDR3 is CASSVDRLAGATGELFF. CDR3 DNA: TGTGCCAGCAGCGTAGACCGACTAGCGGGAGCCACCGGGGAGCTGTTTTTT. Supplemented by reference TRBV9 and TRBJ2-2, the full variable domain reads DSGVTQTPKHLITATGQRVTLRCSPRSGDLSVYWYQQSLDQGLQFLIQYYNGEERAKGNILERFSAQQFPDLHSELNLSSLELGDSALYFCASSVDRLAGATGELFFGEGSRLTVL.

The J gene is TRBJ1-1, the V gene TRBV18; D possibly corresponds to TRBD1 (6 bases). Trimming took 4 bases from V and 2 from J, leaving 11 bases between them. This CDR3 has 14 residues. Germline V gives CDR1 KGHSH, CDR2 LQKENI. For the CDR3, the DNA is TGTGCCAGCTCACGTGACAGGACCAACACTGAAGCTTTCTTT. Protein: CASSRDRTNTEAFF.

This chain links TRBV2 with TRBJ2-5; 9 bases line up with TRBD1. V shed 6 bases, J shed 4 bases, and the junction held 9 bases outside the gene matches. The CDR3 contains 15 residues. Germline V CDR1 and CDR2: SNHLY, FYNNEI. The CDR3 region has the DNA TGTGCCAGCAGGACAGGACAGGGGAGGTCAGAGACCCAGTACTTC. Translation gives CASRTGQGRSETQYF.

J is TRBJ1-2 and V is TRBV18; 12 nucleotides line up with TRBD1. CDR3 length: 16 amino acids. V was clipped by 5 bases and J by 7 bases; unmatched bases: 11. Germline V gene sequence: CDR1 KGHSH, CDR2 LQKENI. The CDR3 protein is CASSFDGTGGQGGYTF. The CDR3 DNA reads as TGTGCCAGCTCATTCGACGGGACAGGGGGCCAAGGTGGCTACACCTTC.

The CDR3 spells CASSPDRDTQHF. The CDR3 DNA sequence: TGTGCCAGCAGCCCGGACCGGGACACGCAGCATTTT. This sequence joins TRBV6-6 and TRBJ1-5; D is perhaps TRBD1 (6 bases). V dropped 6 bases and J dropped 13 bases, with 16 bases sitting between them. Germline V gives CDR1 MNHNY, CDR2 SVGAGI (reference sequence). There are 12 residues in the CDR3.

The chain recombines TRBV7-2 with TRBJ1-5; D is possibly TRBD1 (6 bases). Germline V CDR1 and CDR2: SGHTA, FQGNSA. The CDR3 is 15 amino acids. V dropped 5 bases and J dropped 4 bases, with 15 bases sitting between them. The CDR3 reads CASSEGGLRNQPQHF. For the CDR3, the DNA is TGTGCCAGCAGCGAGGGGGGGCTGAGGAATCAGCCCCAGCATTTT.

CDR3 sequence reads: CASSTGLAGPDTQYF. The CDR3 DNA reads as TGCGCCAGCAGCACGGGACTAGCGGGGCCAGATACGCAGTATTTT. The rearrangement links TRBV5-1 to TRBJ2-3; 13 nucleotides align to TRBD2. This CDR3 has 15 amino acids. Trimming took 4 bases from V and 4 from J; bases not matched to a gene: 3. Germline loops: CDR1 SGHRS, CDR2 YFSETQ.

This clone was recorded only once. The rearrangement links TRBV7-9 to TRBJ1-2, with 11 positions matching TRBD1. Germline V gene sequence: CDR1 SEHNR, CDR2 FQNEAQ (reference sequence). This CDR3 comprises 17 residues. The ends lost 4 bases at V and 5 bases at J; junction bases unmatched: 12. CDR3 region: CASSSIPPGQGGYGYTF. The CDR3 DNA reads TGTGCCAGCAGCTCAATTCCGCCGGGACAGGGGGGGTATGGCTACACCTTC.

The chain employs TRBV2 and TRBJ2-7; D remains unclear. V was pared by 7 bases and J by 0 bases, with 10 bases between. The CDR3 has 13 amino acids. Germline V gives CDR1 SNHLY, CDR2 FYNNEI. In nucleotides, the CDR3 is TGTGCCAGCAACCTGGATATCTCCTACGAGCAGTACGTC. Protein product: CASNLDISYEQYV.

The chain joins TRBV24-1 to TRBJ2-3; no clear D. CDR1 is KGHDR and CDR2 is SFDVKD in the germline V gene. V dropped 1 base and J dropped 7 bases, with 5 bases sitting between them. This CDR3 is 12 amino acids long. The CDR3 DNA follows: TGTGCCACCAGTGATTTTAGGAATACGCAGTATTTT. Translated: CATSDFRNTQYF.

The CDR3 protein is CASKFRGGQVTSSNQPQHF. CDR3 coding DNA: TGTGCCAGTAAGTTCCGGGGGGGTCAGGTGACGTCGAGCAATCAGCCCCAGCATTTT. The V call is TRBV19, the J call TRBJ1-5; possibly TRBD1 for D (5 bases). This CDR3 contains 19 residues. Germline V gene data show CDR1 as LNHDA and CDR2 as SQIVND (reference sequence). Trimming stripped 7 bases from V and 1 base from J, with 26 bases between.

The CDR3 here is CASSDPLGTAHDYTF. DNA for the CDR3: TGTGCCAGCAGTGATCCCTTAGGGACAGCCCATGACTACACCTTC. V usage is TRBV2 and J usage is TRBJ1-2; 7 bases line up with TRBD1. This CDR3 region has 15 residues. Germline assignment: CDR1 SNHLY and CDR2 FYNNEI. The junction had 14 bases not matched to a gene; V was cut back by 3 bases and J by 10 bases. The variable domain in full, with the rest retrieved from reference TRBV2 and TRBJ1-2, is EPEVTQTPSHQVTQMGQEVILRCVPISNHLYFYWYRQILGQKVEFLVSFYNNEISEKSEIFDDQFSVERPDGSNFTLKIRSTKLEDSAMYFCASSDPLGTAHDYTFGSGTRLTVV.

The chain recombines TRBV13 with TRBJ2-3, with D possibly being TRBD1 (6 bases). V lost 5 bases, J lost 10 bases, and 16 bases lay in between. The CDR3 is made up of 13 amino acids. Germline V gives CDR1 PRHDT, CDR2 FYEKMQ (reference sequence). The CDR3: CASSIYRDPAQYF. In nucleotides, the CDR3 is TGTGCCAGCAGCATCTACAGGGACCCTGCGCAGTATTTT. The complete variable domain, with remaining parts taken from reference TRBV13 and TRBJ2-3, reads AAGVIQSPRHLIKEKRETATLKCYPIPRHDTVYWYQQGPGQDPQFLISFYEKMQSDKGSIPDRFSAQQFSDYHSELNMSSLELGDSALYFCASSIYRDPAQYFGPGTRLTVL.